The TCR beta chain under discussion was sequenced for a study of cytomegalovirus exposure and HLA in healthy donors. Looking at the study overall: A previous analysis identified 117 million unique TCR beta sequences derived from 180 million or so T cells. Whole-study results and caveats: Excluded: some indistinguishable V segments such as TRBV6-2 and TRBV6-3. An Asian-associated ancestry cluster reportedly showed fewer N-insertions than the approximately 620-donor mean in a later analysis.

PCR primers comprised 60 Vbeta and 13 Jbeta primers. Data came from immunoSEQ multiplex PCR; TCRdb stores just in-frame clones and leaves some out. The table includes approximately 110,000 clones, about 80% detected once. Trimming left V 4 bases short and J 2 bases short, with 10 bases between. This CDR3 contains 15 residues. Germline CDR1 and CDR2: SGHNT and YYREEE (reference sequence). Comments on this clone: Its antigen remains unidentified.

The clonotype originates from a female donor in good health and CMV-seropositive. The sequenced material came from PBMCs. The V call is TRBV5-4, the J call TRBJ2-6; D gene ambiguous. CDR3 protein: CASSATDTGANVLTF. The CDR3 nucleotides are TGTGCCAGCAGCGCCACAGATACTGGGGCCAACGTCCTGACTTTC.